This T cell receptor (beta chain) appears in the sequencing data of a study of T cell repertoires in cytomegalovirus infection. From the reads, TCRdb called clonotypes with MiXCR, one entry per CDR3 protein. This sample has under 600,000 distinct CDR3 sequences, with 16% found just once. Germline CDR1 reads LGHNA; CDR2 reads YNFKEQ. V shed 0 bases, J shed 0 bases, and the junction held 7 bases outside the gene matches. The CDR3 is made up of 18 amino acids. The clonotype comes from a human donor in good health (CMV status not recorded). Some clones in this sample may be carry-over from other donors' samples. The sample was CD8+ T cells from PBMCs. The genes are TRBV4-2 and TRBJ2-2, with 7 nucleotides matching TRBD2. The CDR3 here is CASSQDVLAETNTGELFF. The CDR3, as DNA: TGTGCCAGCAGCCAAGATGTGCTAGCGGAAACGAACACCGGGGAGCTGTTTTTT.